This T cell receptor beta chain derives from a study of radiation and T cells in renal cell carcinoma. Repertoires were generated with immunoSEQ multiplex PCR, while TCRdb's copy carries only in-frame clones and drops some. The data contain approximately 23,000 clones, 81% of them singletons. The time point denotes: blood 2 weeks post-SBRT. Documented treatment: 15 Gy SBRT to primary tumor, nephrectomy 4 weeks later. CDR3 size: 15 residues. Losses at the gene ends were 4 bases for V and 5 bases for J; bases not matched to a gene: 8. Germline V lookup: CDR1 SGHDT, CDR2 YYEEEE. The V gene is TRBV5-6, the J gene TRBJ2-5; 10 nucleotides agree with TRBD1. The sequences come from blood, collected from a patient whose treatment included radiotherapy and nephrectomy. The receptor was derived from a man aged 55-75 years with renal cell carcinoma. Here the CDR3 reads CASSAGTGVGETQYF. CDR3 DNA: TGTGCCAGCAGCGCAGGGACAGGGGTGGGGGAGACCCAGTACTTC.